This T cell receptor beta chain was observed in a study of OX40 agonist ivuxolimab in advanced cancers. Describing the broader study: The costimulatory receptor OX40 (CD134) was targeted by ivuxolimab, a fully human IgG2 agonistic monoclonal antibody. In the dose-escalation cohort, approximately 80% of patients were male, and the mean age was 60 years with a range of 23 to 79. The paper covers the monotherapy dose-escalation part of the phase I ivuxolimab trial, which included N of about 56 patients. Prior anti-PD-1, anti-PD-L1 or anti-CTLA-4 therapy was permitted, and checkpoint inhibitors had been received by roughly 42% of dose-escalation patients. Peripheral TCRbeta sequencing was intended to test whether TCR sequence diversity was altered and clonal T-cell expansion was caused by ivuxolimab. Of the roughly 50 dose-escalation patients, hepatocellular carcinoma was present in approximately 20, melanoma in roughly 15, renal cell carcinoma in 9 and head and neck cancer in 9. Partial responses occurred in three dose-escalation patients: two with cutaneous melanoma and one with hepatocellular carcinoma. Intravenous ivuxolimab was administered to patients every 2 weeks at six dose levels: 0.01, 0.1, 0.3, 1.5, 3 and 10 mg/kg. Overall results and qualifications from the work: Which antigens the clonally expanded peripheral T cells were specific for was not determined. In the 0.1-3.0 mg/kg groups, partial responders had among the lowest normalized peripheral clonal expansion, particularly in CD8+ T cells. Clonal expansion of both CD4+ and CD8+ blood T cells was observed from baseline to week 6 at doses 0.1 to 3.0 mg/kg. On average, CD8+ T cells showed more expanded clones than CD4+ T cells after ivuxolimab. Low levels of normalized T-cell clonal expansion were also shown by some nonresponding patients.

Genomic DNA was isolated from the sorted cells so that the TCRbeta CDR3 region could be sequenced. TCRbeta CDR3 regions were sequenced using the immunoSEQ Assay. Entries here come from immuneACCESS through TCRdb and include only in-frame sequences with V and J called. Some clones fail to appear in such tables; in the studies checked, an unresolved V gene covers under half of the shortfall, and the cause of the remainder is unknown. The sample records around 70,000 clones, about 85% of which are singletons. Together, the top ten hold roughly 4% of the sample. The CDR3 spans 20 residues, from the cysteine through the phenylalanine. Here the CDR3 DNA is all that survives: 60 bases in frame from base 1. Clipping removes 5 bases from V and 3 bases from J, with 19 as the unmatched junction base count. Looking up the germline V gene yields CDR1 MDHEN and CDR2 SYDVKM. The trial excluded patients who had a history of autoimmune disease or who were on systemic immunosuppression. Peripheral blood for TCR sequencing was collected from all dose cohorts at baseline, on cycle 4 day 1, and on cycle 7 day 1. The samples were taken from a phase I, first-in-human, multicenter, open-label dose-escalation trial of ivuxolimab. Adults with locally advanced or metastatic head and neck squamous cell, hepatocellular, melanoma or renal cell carcinoma were enrolled in the trial. Before TCR sequencing, CD4+ and CD8+ T cells were separately sorted from peripheral blood.

Notes on this clone: Its binding antigen is unknown. Per-base qualities were not stored, and no clone one base away is much larger.

The V and J genes are TRBV28 and TRBJ2-3; 11 junctional bases match TRBD2. The input for sequencing was CD4+ or CD8+ T cells sorted from blood, taken in a trial of the OX40 agonist ivuxolimab. The sequence came from an adult with an advanced solid tumor such as melanoma, head and neck, liver or kidney cancer. CDR3 sequence: CASSLGWLAGGRGSTDTQYF. The DNA sequence is as follows: TGTGCCAGCAGTCTTGGATGGCTAGCGGGAGGCCGGGGGTCTACAGATACGCAGTATTTT.